The present TCR beta chain was sequenced within a study of T cells in Graves' hyperthyroidism and ophthalmopathy. The CDR3 regions of TCR beta were amplified from RNA transcripts. With the HTBI primer set, the TCR CDR3 went through a first round of RT-PCR. TCRdb re-called the multiplex PCR reads with MiXCR, one entry per CDR3 protein. The sample carries about 420,000 distinct CDR3 sequences, 15% to 17% recorded once. Germline lookup yields CDR1 DFQATT and CDR2 SNEGSKA (reference sequence). Deletions cut 7 bases from V and 0 bases from J, with 13 bases between. The CDR3 contains 15 residues. This clonotype has a handful of counts.

The TCR comes from a woman aged 18-29 years with Graves' hyperthyroidism. Sequenced input: blood. The rearrangement uses TRBV20-1 and TRBJ1-6; D unresolved. The CDR3 DNA reads TGCAGTGTTCTGGCAGGTAGCTCCTATAATTCACCCCTCCACTTT. Residues: CSVLAGSSYNSPLHF.